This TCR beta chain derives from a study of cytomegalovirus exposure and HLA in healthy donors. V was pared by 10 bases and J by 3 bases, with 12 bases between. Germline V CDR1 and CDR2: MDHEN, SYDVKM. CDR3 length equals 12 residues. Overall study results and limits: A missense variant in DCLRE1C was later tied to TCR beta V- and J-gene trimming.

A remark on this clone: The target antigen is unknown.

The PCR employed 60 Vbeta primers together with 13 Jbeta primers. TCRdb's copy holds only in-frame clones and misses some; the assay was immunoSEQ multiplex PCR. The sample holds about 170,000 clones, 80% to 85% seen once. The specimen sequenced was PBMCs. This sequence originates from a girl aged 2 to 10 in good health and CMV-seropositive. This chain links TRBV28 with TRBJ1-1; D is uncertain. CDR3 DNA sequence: TGTGCCACCCGCTTGGCGGACACTGAAGCTTTCTTT. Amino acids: CATRLADTEAFF.